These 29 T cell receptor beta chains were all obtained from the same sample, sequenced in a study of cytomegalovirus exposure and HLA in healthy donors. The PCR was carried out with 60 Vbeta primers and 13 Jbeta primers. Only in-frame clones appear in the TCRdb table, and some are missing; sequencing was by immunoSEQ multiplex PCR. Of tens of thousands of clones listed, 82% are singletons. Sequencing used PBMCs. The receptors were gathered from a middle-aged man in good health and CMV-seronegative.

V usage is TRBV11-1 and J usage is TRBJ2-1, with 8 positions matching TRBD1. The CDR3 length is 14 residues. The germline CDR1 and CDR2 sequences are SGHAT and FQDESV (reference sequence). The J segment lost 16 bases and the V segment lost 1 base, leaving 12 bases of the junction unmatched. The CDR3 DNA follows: TGTGCCAGCAGCTTAGGGTCCTCTGGACAGGGTGGTTTCTTC. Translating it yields CASSLGSSGQGGFF.

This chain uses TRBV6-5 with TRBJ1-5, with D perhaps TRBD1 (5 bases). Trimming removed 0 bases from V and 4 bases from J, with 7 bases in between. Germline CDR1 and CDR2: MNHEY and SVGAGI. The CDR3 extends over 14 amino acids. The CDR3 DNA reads TGTGCCAGCAGTTACTCCCAGGGAAATCAGCCCCAGCATTTT. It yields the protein CASSYSQGNQPQHF.

CDR3 sequence: CASSLVGRAYEQYF. CDR3 bases: TGTGCCAGCAGCTTGGTTGGCAGGGCTTACGAGCAGTACTTC. The J gene is TRBJ2-5, the V gene TRBV7-8; a possible D gene is TRBD1 (5 bases). The DNA end favors TRBJ2-7, so the J call may be wrong. Per the germline V gene, CDR1 is SGHVS and CDR2 is FQNEAQ. This CDR3 is 14 amino acids long.

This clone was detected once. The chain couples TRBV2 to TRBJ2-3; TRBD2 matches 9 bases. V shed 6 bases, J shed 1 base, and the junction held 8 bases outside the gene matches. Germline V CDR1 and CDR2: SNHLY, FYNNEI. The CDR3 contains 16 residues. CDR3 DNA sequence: TGTGCCAGCAGGCTACTAGCGGGTCCTGGCACAGATACGCAGTATTTT. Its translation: CASRLLAGPGTDTQYF.

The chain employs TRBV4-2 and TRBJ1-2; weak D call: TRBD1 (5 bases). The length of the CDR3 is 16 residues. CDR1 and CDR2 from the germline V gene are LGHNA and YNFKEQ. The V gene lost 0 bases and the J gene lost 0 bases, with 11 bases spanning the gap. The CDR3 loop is CASSQDSGTANYGYTF. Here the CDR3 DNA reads TGTGCCAGCAGCCAAGATAGCGGGACTGCTAACTATGGCTACACCTTC.

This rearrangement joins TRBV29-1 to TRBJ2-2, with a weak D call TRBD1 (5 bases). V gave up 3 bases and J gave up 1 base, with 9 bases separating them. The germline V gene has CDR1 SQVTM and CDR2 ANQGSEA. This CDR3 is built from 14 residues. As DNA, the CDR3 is TGCAGCGTTGATCTTAGGGGGAACACCGGGGAGCTGTTTTTT. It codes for CSVDLRGNTGELFF.

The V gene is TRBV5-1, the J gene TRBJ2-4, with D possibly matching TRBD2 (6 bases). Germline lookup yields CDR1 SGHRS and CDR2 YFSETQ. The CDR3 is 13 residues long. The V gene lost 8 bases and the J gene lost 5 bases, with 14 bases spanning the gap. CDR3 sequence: CASSSGEENIQYF. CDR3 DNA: TGCGCCAGTTCATCGGGAGAGGAAAACATTCAGTACTTC.

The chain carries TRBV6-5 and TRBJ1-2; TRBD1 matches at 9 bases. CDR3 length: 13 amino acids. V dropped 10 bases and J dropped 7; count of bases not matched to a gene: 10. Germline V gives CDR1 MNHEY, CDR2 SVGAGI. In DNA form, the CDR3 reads TGTGCCACCCGACCAGACAGGGGGGCTGGCTACACCTTC. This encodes CATRPDRGAGYTF.

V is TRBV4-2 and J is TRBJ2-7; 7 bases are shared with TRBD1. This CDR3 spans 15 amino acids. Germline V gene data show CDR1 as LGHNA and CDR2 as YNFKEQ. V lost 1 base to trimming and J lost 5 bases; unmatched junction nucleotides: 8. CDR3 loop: CASSQVLATGNEQYF. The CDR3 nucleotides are TGTGCCAGCAGCCAAGTCCTCGCGACAGGGAACGAGCAGTACTTC.

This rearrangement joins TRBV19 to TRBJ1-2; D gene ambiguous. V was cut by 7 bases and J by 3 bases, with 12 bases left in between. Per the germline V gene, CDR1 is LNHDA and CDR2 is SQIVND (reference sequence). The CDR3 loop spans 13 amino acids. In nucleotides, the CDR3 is TGTGCCAGTAATAATCCTCCTGACTATGGCTACACCTTC. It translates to CASNNPPDYGYTF.

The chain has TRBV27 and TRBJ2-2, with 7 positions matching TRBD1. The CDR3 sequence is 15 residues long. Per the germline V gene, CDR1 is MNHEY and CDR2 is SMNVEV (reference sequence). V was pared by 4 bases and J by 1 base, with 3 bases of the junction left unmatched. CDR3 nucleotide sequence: TGTGCCAGCAGTTCCCGGGACAGGAACACCGGGGAGCTGTTTTTT. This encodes CASSSRDRNTGELFF.

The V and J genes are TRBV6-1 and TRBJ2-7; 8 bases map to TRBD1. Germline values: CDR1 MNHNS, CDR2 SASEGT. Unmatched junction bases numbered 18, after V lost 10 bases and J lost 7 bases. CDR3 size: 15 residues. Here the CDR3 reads CATQGDRPILEEQYF. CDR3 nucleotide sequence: TGTGCCACTCAGGGGGACAGGCCGATCCTAGAGGAGCAGTACTTC.

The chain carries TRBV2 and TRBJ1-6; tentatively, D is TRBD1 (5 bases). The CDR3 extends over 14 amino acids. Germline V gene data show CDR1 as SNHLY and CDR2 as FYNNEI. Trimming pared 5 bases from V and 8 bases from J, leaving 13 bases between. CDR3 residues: CASSYDGGDSPLHF. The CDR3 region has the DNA TGTGCCAGCAGTTATGACGGGGGGGATTCACCCCTCCACTTT.

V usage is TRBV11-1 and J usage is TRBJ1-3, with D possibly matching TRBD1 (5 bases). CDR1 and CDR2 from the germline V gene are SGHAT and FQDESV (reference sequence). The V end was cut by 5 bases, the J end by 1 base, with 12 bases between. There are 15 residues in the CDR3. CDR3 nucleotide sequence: TGTGCCAGCAGCCTAACGGACATGTCTGGAAACACCATATATTTT. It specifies CASSLTDMSGNTIYF.

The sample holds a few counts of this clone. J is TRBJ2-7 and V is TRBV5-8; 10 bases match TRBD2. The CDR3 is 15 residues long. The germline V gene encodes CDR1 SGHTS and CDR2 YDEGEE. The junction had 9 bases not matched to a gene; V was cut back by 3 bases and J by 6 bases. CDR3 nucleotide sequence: TGTGCCAGCAGCTGGGGGACTAGCGACAATTCCGAGCAGTACTTC. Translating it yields CASSWGTSDNSEQYF.

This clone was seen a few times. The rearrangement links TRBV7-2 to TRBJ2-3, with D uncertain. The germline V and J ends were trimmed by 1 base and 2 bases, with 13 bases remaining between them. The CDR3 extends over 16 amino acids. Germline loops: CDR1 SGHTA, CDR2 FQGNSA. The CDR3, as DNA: TGTGCCAGCAGCTTAGAACTGCGCTTGATCACAGATACGCAGTATTTT. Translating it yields CASSLELRLITDTQYF.

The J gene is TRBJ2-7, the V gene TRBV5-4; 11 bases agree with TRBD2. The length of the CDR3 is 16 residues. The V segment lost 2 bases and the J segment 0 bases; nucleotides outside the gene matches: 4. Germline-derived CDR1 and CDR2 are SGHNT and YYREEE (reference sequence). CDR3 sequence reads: CASSLPSGGRSYEQYF. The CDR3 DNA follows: TGTGCCAGCAGCTTACCTAGCGGGGGGCGCTCCTACGAGCAGTACTTC.

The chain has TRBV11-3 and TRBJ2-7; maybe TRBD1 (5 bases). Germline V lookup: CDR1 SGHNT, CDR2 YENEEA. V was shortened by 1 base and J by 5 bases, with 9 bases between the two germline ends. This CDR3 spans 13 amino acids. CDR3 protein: CASSLGGSHEQYF. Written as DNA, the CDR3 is TGTGCCAGCAGCTTAGGGGGCAGCCACGAGCAGTACTTC.

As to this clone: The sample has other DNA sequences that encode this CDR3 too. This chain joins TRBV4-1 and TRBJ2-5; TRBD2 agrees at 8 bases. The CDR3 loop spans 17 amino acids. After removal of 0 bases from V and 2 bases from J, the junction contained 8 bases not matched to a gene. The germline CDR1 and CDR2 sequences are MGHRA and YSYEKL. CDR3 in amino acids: CASSQDSRGAQQETQYF. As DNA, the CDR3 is TGCGCCAGCAGCCAAGATTCGCGGGGGGCACAACAAGAGACCCAGTACTTC.

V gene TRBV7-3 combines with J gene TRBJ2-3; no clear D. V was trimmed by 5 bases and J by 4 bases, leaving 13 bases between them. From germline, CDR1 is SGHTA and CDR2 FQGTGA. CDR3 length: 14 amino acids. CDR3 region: CASSPPWSPDTQYF. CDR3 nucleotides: TGTGCCAGCAGCCCCCCTTGGAGTCCAGATACGCAGTATTTT.

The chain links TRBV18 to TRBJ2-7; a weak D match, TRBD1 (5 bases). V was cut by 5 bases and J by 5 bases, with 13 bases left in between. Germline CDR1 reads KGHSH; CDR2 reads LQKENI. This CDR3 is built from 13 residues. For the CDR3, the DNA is TGTGCCAGCTCAAGCAGGGTTCCCCACGAGCAGTACTTC. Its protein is CASSSRVPHEQYF.

CDR3 in DNA: TGTGCCATCAGTGAGTCCTGGACAGGTTCCTCTGGAAACACCATATATTTT. This codes for CAISESWTGSSGNTIYF. The chain employs TRBV10-3 and TRBJ1-3, with 7 bases identical to TRBD1. This CDR3 is 17 amino acids long. CDR1 is ENHRY, CDR2 SYGVKD, per germline. Trimming took 0 bases from V and 0 from J; bases not matched to a gene: 5.

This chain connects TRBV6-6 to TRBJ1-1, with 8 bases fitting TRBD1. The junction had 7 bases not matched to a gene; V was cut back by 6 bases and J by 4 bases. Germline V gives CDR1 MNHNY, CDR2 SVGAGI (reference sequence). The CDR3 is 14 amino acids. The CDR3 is CASRFGQGGTEAFF. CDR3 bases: TGTGCCAGCAGATTCGGACAGGGTGGCACTGAAGCTTTCTTT.

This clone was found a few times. The CDR3 nucleotides read TGTGCCAGCAGCCAAGGGACAAGCAATCAGCCCCAGCATTTT. This translates into CASSQGTSNQPQHF. The rearrangement uses TRBV7-9 and TRBJ1-5; a possible D gene is TRBD1 (6 bases). Germline assignment: CDR1 SEHNR and CDR2 FQNEAQ (reference sequence). Trimming removed 5 bases at V and 1 base at J, with 9 bases between. This CDR3 is 14 amino acids long.

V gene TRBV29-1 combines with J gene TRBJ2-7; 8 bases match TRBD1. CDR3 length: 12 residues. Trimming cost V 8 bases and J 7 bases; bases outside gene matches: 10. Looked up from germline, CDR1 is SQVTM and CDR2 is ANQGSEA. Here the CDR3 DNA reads TGCAGCTACGCCCAGGGGGCGCGGGAGCAGTACTTC. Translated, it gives CSYAQGAREQYF.

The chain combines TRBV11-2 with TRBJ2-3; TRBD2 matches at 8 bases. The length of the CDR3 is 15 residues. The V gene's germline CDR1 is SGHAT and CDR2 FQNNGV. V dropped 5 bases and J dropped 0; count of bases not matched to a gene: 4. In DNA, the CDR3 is TGTGCCAGCAGCCGAAGCGGGGGTAGCACAGATACGCAGTATTTT. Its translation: CASSRSGGSTDTQYF.

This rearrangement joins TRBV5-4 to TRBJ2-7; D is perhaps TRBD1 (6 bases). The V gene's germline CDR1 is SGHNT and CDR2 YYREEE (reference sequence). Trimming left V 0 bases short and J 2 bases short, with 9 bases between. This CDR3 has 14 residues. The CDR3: CASSLDRATYEQYF. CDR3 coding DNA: TGTGCCAGCAGCTTGGACAGGGCGACCTACGAGCAGTACTTC.

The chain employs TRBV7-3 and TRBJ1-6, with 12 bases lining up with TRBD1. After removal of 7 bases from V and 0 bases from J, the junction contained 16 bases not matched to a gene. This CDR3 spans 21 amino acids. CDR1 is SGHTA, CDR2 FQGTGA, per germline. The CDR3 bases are TGTGCCAGCACCCGAATGTTGAATCCGGGACAGGGGGCCTCCTATAATTCACCCCTCCACTTT. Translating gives CASTRMLNPGQGASYNSPLHF.

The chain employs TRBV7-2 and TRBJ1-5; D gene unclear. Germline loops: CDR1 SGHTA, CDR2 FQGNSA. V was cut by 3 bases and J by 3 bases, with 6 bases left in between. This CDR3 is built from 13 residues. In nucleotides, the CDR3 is TGTGCCAGCAGCTTCGGTTCCAATCAGCCCCAGCATTTT. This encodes CASSFGSNQPQHF.